What follows are 25 T cell receptor beta chains derived from one specimen sequenced in a study of shared clonotypes between healthy human individuals. Produced via immunoSEQ multiplex PCR; TCRdb's table is partial and in-frame only. The sample yields around 2.1 million clones, roughly 91% seen once. In the naive CD8 group, cells lacked CD45RO and were positively selected for CCR7, so terminally differentiated effector memory CD45RA+ cells were left out. Sequencing was performed on naive CD8+ T cells from PBMCs. These receptors originate from a man between 18 and 29 years old in good health. Some clones in this sample may be carry-over from other donors' samples.

As to this clone: Other DNA sequences of this sample code for an identical CDR3. This CDR3 is CASSQGSSGNTIYF. The CDR3 nucleotides are TGCGCCAGCAGCCAGGGTAGCTCTGGAAACACCATATATTTT. The chain has TRBV4-3 and TRBJ1-3; D gene ambiguous. The V end lost 3 bases, the J end lost 0 bases, and 6 bases lay between the germline ends. Germline V gene sequence: CDR1 LGHNA, CDR2 YSLEER. CDR3 length: 14 amino acids.

The genes are TRBV19 and TRBJ1-1; D might be TRBD1 (5 bases). The CDR3 is 14 residues long. Germline assignment: CDR1 LNHDA and CDR2 SQIVND (reference sequence). The V gene lost 7 bases and the J gene lost 1 base, with 13 bases spanning the gap. The CDR3 loop is CASTGRDPNTEAFF. The CDR3 DNA reads as TGTGCCAGTACAGGAAGGGACCCGAACACTGAAGCTTTCTTT.

On this clone: Mismatch with germline at one junction end may stem from a read error. This sample also contains other DNA sequences that code for the same CDR3. The DNA for the CDR3 is TGTGCTAGCAGTTACCGGGGACTCGCGAACACCGGGGAGCTGTTTTTT. Its protein product is CASSYRGLANTGELFF. The V and J genes are TRBV6-6 and TRBJ2-2; D possibly corresponds to TRBD2 (6 bases). There are 16 residues in the CDR3. The germline V gene has CDR1 MNHNY and CDR2 SVGAGI (reference sequence).

V is TRBV21-1 and J is TRBJ1-1; whether TRBD1, the table's D call, matches the DNA was not checked. TRBV21-1 is classified as a pseudogene. CDR3 size: 17 residues. CDR3 in amino acids: CASSSGGRGEVNTEAFF. The CDR3 coding sequence is TGTGCCAGCAGCTCCGGGGGCAGGGGGGAGGTGAACACTGAAGCTTTCTTT.

This rearrangement joins TRBV19 to TRBJ2-7; D unclear. This CDR3 contains 13 residues. Germline values: CDR1 LNHDA, CDR2 SQIVND (reference sequence). The V and J ends lost 5 bases and 0 bases respectively, with 8 bases between them. The CDR3 nucleotides are TGTGCCAGTAGTTCGCTGTTCTCCTACGAGCAGTACTTC. It specifies CASSSLFSYEQYF.

The chain recombines TRBV25-1 with TRBJ2-7; D might be TRBD2 (6 bases). V dropped 3 bases and J dropped 6 bases, with 6 bases sitting between them. The CDR3 runs to 11 residues. Germline CDR1 is MGHDK and CDR2 is SYGVNS. The DNA of the CDR3 is TGTGCCAGCAGTGAGGGGGGCGAGCAGTACTTC. Protein product: CASSEGGEQYF.

The rearrangement joins TRBV7-2 to TRBJ2-3; 10 nucleotides agree with TRBD2. Germline CDR1 SGHTA, CDR2 FQGNSA. The CDR3 has 16 residues. With 5 bases clipped from V and 3 bases from J, the junction kept 8 bases outside the gene matches. The CDR3 here is CASSNPLAGETDTQYF. The CDR3 nucleotides read TGTGCCAGCAGCAACCCCCTAGCGGGAGAGACAGATACGCAGTATTTT. The whole variable domain, remainder taken from reference TRBV7-2 and TRBJ2-3, is GAGVSQSPSNKVTEKGKDVELRCDPISGHTALYWYRQSLGQGLEFLIYFQGNSAPDKSGLPSDRFSAERTGGSVSTLTIQRTQQEDSAVYLCASSNPLAGETDTQYFGPGTRLTVL.

The chain employs TRBV2 and TRBJ2-1; 13 bases are a match to TRBD2. Germline-derived CDR1 and CDR2 are SNHLY and FYNNEI. Losses at the gene ends were 1 base for V and 10 bases for J; bases not matched to a gene: 4. The CDR3 has 15 residues. CDR3 amino acids: CASSEGTSGSWEQFF. In DNA, the CDR3 is TGTGCCAGCAGTGAAGGGACTAGCGGGAGTTGGGAGCAGTTCTTC.

A remark on this clone: The sample carries other DNA sequences with the same CDR3. The chain joins TRBV19 to TRBJ1-2; perhaps TRBD1 as D (6 bases). CDR1 and CDR2 (germline): LNHDA, SQIVND (reference sequence). The V end was cut by 3 bases, the J end by 8 bases, with 10 bases between. CDR3 length equals 12 residues. The CDR3 coding sequence is TGTGCCAGTAGTATCAACAGGGACGGCTACACCTTC. It translates to CASSINRDGYTF.

The chain couples TRBV7-6 to TRBJ2-5, with 11 nucleotides matching TRBD2. The end of the DNA is better explained by TRBJ2-7, so the J call may be wrong. Germline loops: CDR1 SGHVS, CDR2 FNYEAQ. This CDR3 region has 16 residues. CDR3 DNA: TGTGCCAGCAGCGAGTTCACTAGCGGGAGTGTGAGCGAGCAGTACTTC. Translating gives CASSEFTSGSVSEQYF.

Notes on this clone: Additional DNA sequences in this sample encode the identical CDR3. The V gene is TRBV7-9, the J gene TRBJ2-1; D is ambiguous. Germline V gene lookup returns CDR1 SEHNR and CDR2 FQNEAQ (reference sequence). The CDR3 runs 12 residues. The V and J ends lost 0 bases and 6 bases respectively, with 3 bases between them. CDR3: CASSLAINEQFF. CDR3 DNA sequence: TGTGCCAGCAGCTTAGCGATCAATGAGCAGTTCTTC.

Comment on this clone: Other DNA sequences within the sample encode an identical CDR3. The rearrangement links TRBV9 to TRBJ2-7; D not certain. The V gene's germline CDR1 is SGDLS and CDR2 YYNGEE. With 0 bases removed from V and 2 bases from J, the gap between germline ends came to 9 bases. The CDR3 runs 14 residues. The CDR3 DNA follows: TGTGCCAGCAGCGTAGATGGGCTGACCTACGAGCAGTACTTC. It codes for CASSVDGLTYEQYF.

The chain carries TRBV30 and TRBJ2-1; 8 bases are a match to TRBD2. The germline V gene encodes CDR1 GTSNPN and CDR2 SVGIG (reference sequence). Germline trimming cut 4 bases from V and 4 bases from J; bases unmatched to any gene: 9. The CDR3 is 15 amino acids. As DNA, the CDR3 is TGTGCCTGGAACGGTGAACTAGCGGCGTACAATGAGCAGTTCTTC. Protein product: CAWNGELAAYNEQFF.

The chain carries TRBV29-1 and TRBJ1-3; D gene uncertain. With 5 bases removed from V and 0 bases from J, the gap between germline ends came to 11 bases. The CDR3 sequence is 14 residues long. Looked up from germline, CDR1 is SQVTM and CDR2 is ANQGSEA. CDR3 DNA: TGCAGCGTTCATCTACTTAGCTCTGGAAACACCATATATTTT. It yields the protein CSVHLLSSGNTIYF.

Only one count was recorded for this clone. The chain combines TRBV9 with TRBJ2-5; TRBD1 matches 8 bases. This CDR3 spans 16 amino acids. Germline CDR1 SGDLS, CDR2 YYNGEE. J was trimmed by 4 bases and V by 4 bases; bases with no gene match: 12. The chain's CDR3 is CASSPDRGGSTETQYF. CDR3 coding DNA: TGTGCCAGCAGCCCCGACAGGGGAGGTAGTACAGAGACCCAGTACTTC.

The V and J genes are TRBV2 and TRBJ2-3; 10 bases map to TRBD1. The CDR3 is 15 residues long. Per germline, CDR1 SNHLY and CDR2 FYNNEI. V trimming: 8 bases; J trimming: 5 bases; junction bases outside the gene matches: 10. The CDR3 DNA is TGTGCCAGCCCTGACGGACAGGGGGTTGGAGATACGCAGTATTTT. Translated: CASPDGQGVGDTQYF.

The chain carries TRBV28 and TRBJ1-5; possibly TRBD1 for D (6 bases). Germline V CDR1 and CDR2: MDHEN, SYDVKM. The CDR3 runs 13 residues. The V and J ends lost 1 base and 6 bases respectively, with 7 bases between them. This CDR3 reads CASSLLQGQPQHF. CDR3 DNA: TGTGCCAGCAGTTTATTACAGGGTCAGCCCCAGCATTTT.

This clone was counted once. This rearrangement joins TRBV27 to TRBJ1-2, with a tentative D call TRBD1 (5 bases). The CDR3 runs to 15 residues. The V and J ends lost 5 bases and 5 bases respectively, with 18 bases between them. Germline loops: CDR1 MNHEY, CDR2 SMNVEV (reference sequence). Here the CDR3 reads CASSPERGSFYGYTF. CDR3 coding DNA: TGTGCCAGCAGTCCCGAGAGGGGCTCGTTTTATGGCTACACCTTC.

This chain uses TRBV27 with TRBJ2-7; 8 nucleotides line up with TRBD2. Losses at the gene ends were 4 bases for V and 6 bases for J; bases not matched to a gene: 14. There are 16 residues in the CDR3. Germline values: CDR1 MNHEY, CDR2 SMNVEV (reference sequence). CDR3 coding DNA: TGTGCCAGCAGTTCCCAACTGAGCGGGAGTCTTGGCGAGCAGTACTTC. Encoded protein: CASSSQLSGSLGEQYF.

The rearrangement links TRBV27 to TRBJ1-2; a possible D gene is TRBD1 (5 bases). This CDR3 is built from 14 residues. Germline V gene sequence: CDR1 MNHEY, CDR2 SMNVEV (reference sequence). Trimming shortened V by 5 bases and J by 8 bases, and 18 bases separated the two germline ends. CDR3 sequence (DNA): TGTGCCAGCAGTCTCGGGGGGGGGTTGGGAGGCTACACCTTC. Amino acids: CASSLGGGLGGYTF.

The chain combines TRBV7-6 with TRBJ2-5, with 10 nucleotides matching TRBD2. J gave up 5 bases and V 5 bases, and 11 bases lay outside the gene matches. This CDR3 has 16 amino acids. Germline lookup yields CDR1 SGHVS and CDR2 FNYEAQ. In DNA, the CDR3 is TGTGCCAGCAGCACCAGGACTAGCGGAGGGCGGGAGACCCAGTACTTC. Translation: CASSTRTSGGRETQYF.

On this clone itself: Other DNA sequences of this sample code for an identical CDR3. CDR3 bases: TGTGCCAGCAGTTTAAGTTGGGGGGCGAACACTGAAGCTTTCTTT. Translation: CASSLSWGANTEAFF. The chain is built from TRBV27 and TRBJ1-1; perhaps TRBD1 as D (6 bases). CDR3 length equals 15 residues. Trimming stripped 2 bases from V and 1 base from J, with 11 bases between. Germline lookup yields CDR1 MNHEY and CDR2 SMNVEV (reference sequence).

This rearrangement joins TRBV5-1 to TRBJ2-7; 11 bases map to TRBD2. The germline CDR1 and CDR2 sequences are SGHRS and YFSETQ. The junction had 17 bases not matched to a gene; V was cut back by 0 bases and J by 3 bases. This CDR3 is built from 20 residues. For the CDR3, the DNA is TGCGCCAGCAGCTTGGGGCGACTAGCGGGACACCAAAGGGGCTACTACGAGCAGTACTTC. Translated, it gives CASSLGRLAGHQRGYYEQYF.

This rearrangement joins TRBV7-8 to TRBJ2-3; 9 bases map to TRBD2. The length of the CDR3 is 15 residues. The germline V gene encodes CDR1 SGHVS and CDR2 FQNEAQ. J lost 9 bases, V lost 2 bases, and 9 bases had no gene match. The CDR3 sequence is CASSLSGGPPGTQYF. The DNA of the CDR3 is TGTGCCAGCAGCTTAAGCGGGGGGCCCCCGGGGACGCAGTATTTT.

This clone was detected only once. This sample also contains other DNA sequences that code for the same CDR3. The V and J genes are TRBV7-8 and TRBJ2-5; 12 nucleotides align to TRBD2. CDR1 and CDR2 (germline): SGHVS, FQNEAQ. The CDR3 totals 16 residues. After removal of 3 bases from V and 1 base from J, the junction contained 3 bases not matched to a gene. The CDR3 sequence is CASSFGLAGTQETQYF. The CDR3 DNA follows: TGTGCCAGCAGCTTCGGACTAGCGGGAACCCAAGAGACCCAGTACTTC.